This T cell receptor beta chain was recorded in a study of T cell responses to AZD1222 COVID-19 vaccine. Sequenced by immunoSEQ multiplex PCR; TCRdb stores in-frame clones only, minus some. The sample holds 75,000 to 95,000 clones, roughly 90% seen once. Unmatched junction bases numbered 2, after V lost 3 bases and J lost 3 bases. This CDR3 region has 13 residues. Of note for this clone: The antigen remains unidentified.

Study conclusions and caveats: Seropositive at baseline were only a handful of AZD1222 recipients.

This rearrangement joins TRBV12-3 or TRBV12-4 to TRBJ2-7; 7 bases line up with TRBD2. This clonotype was obtained from an adult in good health. Sequencing used peripheral blood, obtained on day 0 of AZD1222 vaccination. The CDR3 protein is CASSFGGSYEQYF. The CDR3 DNA reads as TGTGCCAGCAGTTTCGGCGGGAGCTACGAGCAGTACTTC.